The 8 T cell receptor beta chains given below trace back to one sample, sequenced in a study of early stage breast cancer tumors. Clones were sequenced by immunoSEQ multiplex PCR, and TCRdb holds only the in-frame ones, with some missing. The sample lists 25,000 to 35,000 clones; over 70% were seen once. Specimen: breast tumor tissue. These receptor sequences come from a person in their thirties with breast cancer.

The chain joins TRBV6-5 to TRBJ1-4; D may be TRBD1 (5 bases). Germline V lookup: CDR1 MNHEY, CDR2 SVGAGI. V gave up 11 bases and J gave up 5 bases, with 15 bases separating them. The CDR3 is made up of 13 amino acids. In DNA, the CDR3 is TGTGCCTCAAAGGGGAACCCGAATGAAAAACTGTTTTTT. Translated: CASKGNPNEKLFF.

The genes are TRBV12-5 and TRBJ2-5, with a tentative D call TRBD2 (6 bases). The germline CDR1 and CDR2 sequences are LGHNT and FRNRAP. Trimming took off 2 bases at V and 3 bases at J, with 13 bases between the two ends. This CDR3 is built from 15 residues. DNA of the CDR3: TGTGCTAGTGGTTTGAACCGGGGGTCGGAAGAGACCCAGTACTTC. It encodes CASGLNRGSEETQYF.

V and J are TRBV7-9 and TRBJ2-7; 10 bases are shared with TRBD2. The CDR3 totals 14 residues. Germline CDR1 reads SEHNR; CDR2 reads FQNEAQ (reference sequence). Trimming removed 5 bases from V and 5 bases from J; junction bases left unmatched: 6. The DNA of the CDR3 is TGTGCCAGCAGCCAGGGACTAGCGATCGACGAGCAGTACTTC. This codes for CASSQGLAIDEQYF. The full variable domain, its missing parts supplied by reference TRBV7-9 and TRBJ2-7, is DTGVSQNPRHKITKRGQNVTFRCDPISEHNRLYWYRQTLGQGPEFLTYFQNEAQLEKSRLLSDRFSAERPKGSFSTLEIQRTEQGDSAMYLCASSQGLAIDEQYFGPGTRLTVT.

By sample fraction, this clone is medium-sized (0.01 to 0.1%). V is TRBV7-9 and J is TRBJ1-2; TRBD1 matches 11 bases. V trimming: 6 bases; J trimming: 8 bases; junction bases outside the gene matches: 8. Germline V gene lookup returns CDR1 SEHNR and CDR2 FQNEAQ (reference sequence). The CDR3 length is 14 residues. The CDR3 coding sequence is TGTGCCAGCAGAACAGGACAGGGGGCTGAGGGCTACACCTTC. Amino acids: CASRTGQGAEGYTF.

The gene calls are TRBV2 and TRBJ2-3; 11 nucleotides agree with TRBD1. CDR3 size: 15 residues. V was clipped by 5 bases and J by 3 bases; unmatched bases: 4. Germline lookup yields CDR1 SNHLY and CDR2 FYNNEI. The CDR3 nucleotides are TGTGCCAGCAGTAGGACAGGGGGCTTTACAGATACGCAGTATTTT. It translates to CASSRTGGFTDTQYF.

This clone appeared a few times. The V and J genes are TRBV30 and TRBJ1-1, with no clear D. This CDR3 has 11 residues. The V and J ends lost 4 bases and 10 bases respectively, with 13 bases between them. CDR1 is GTSNPN, CDR2 SVGIG, per germline (reference sequence). The CDR3 bases are TGTGCCTGGAACCCCATGAGTGGAGCTTTCTTT. Its translation: CAWNPMSGAFF.

The chain joins TRBV5-1 to TRBJ2-5, with D perhaps TRBD1 or TRBD2 (5 bases each). Trimming pared 0 bases from V and 0 bases from J, leaving 6 bases between. CDR1 SGHRS and CDR2 YFSETQ come from the germline V gene. The CDR3 length is 14 residues. For the CDR3, the DNA is TGCGCCAGCAGCTTGGTGGGGGACCAAGAGACCCAGTACTTC. Protein: CASSLVGDQETQYF.

This rearrangement joins TRBV11-2 to TRBJ1-2; no clear D. V lost 0 bases and J 7 bases, leaving 6 bases between the germline ends. In germline, CDR1 is SGHAT, CDR2 FQNNGV. The CDR3 extends over 12 amino acids. The CDR3 DNA follows: TGTGCCAGCAGCTTAGACCGTACTGGCTACACCTTC. This gives the protein CASSLDRTGYTF. Full variable domain (missing parts from reference TRBV11-2 and TRBJ1-2): EAGVAQSPRYKIIEKRQSVAFWCNPISGHATLYWYQQILGQGPKLLIQFQNNGVVDDSQLPKDRFSAERLKGVDSTLKIQPAKLEDSAVYLCASSLDRTGYTFGSGTRLTVV.